This T cell receptor (beta chain) was observed in a study of blood T cells in healthy people across ages. Study-level points and caveats: One million T cells yielded diversity estimates that were considered underestimates.

This CDR3 has 13 residues. Trimming took 4 bases from V and 7 from J, leaving 14 bases between them. Germline loops: CDR1 SEHNR, CDR2 FQNEAQ (reference sequence). Healthy individuals of Caucasian origin from Russia, aged roughly 6 to 95, served as donors. The authors ran a second PCR of roughly 6 to 11 cycles using a sample-barcoded 5' primer and a J-beta primer mix. One entry per CDR3 protein, called by TCRdb with MiXCR from the 5' RACE reads. The repertoire holds over 1,500,000 distinct CDR3 sequences, with 49% as singletons. This clonotype was found a few times. No antigen is known for it. Sequencing used blood. This receptor was identified in a woman aged 40 to 49 in good health. The chain combines TRBV7-9 with TRBJ2-7; possibly TRBD1 for D (7 bases). The CDR3 here is CASSSGGSGEQYF. The CDR3 DNA is TGTGCCAGCAGCTCAGGGGGTAGCGGAGAGCAGTACTTC. The variable domain in full, completed from reference TRBV7-9 and TRBJ2-7, reads DTGVSQNPRHKITKRGQNVTFRCDPISEHNRLYWYRQTLGQGPEFLTYFQNEAQLEKSRLLSDRFSAERPKGSFSTLEIQRTEQGDSAMYLCASSSGGSGEQYFGPGTRLTVT.